A single sample is the source of the 28 T cell receptor beta chains below, sequenced in a study of control samples from healthy donors and cancer patients. Measured with immunoSEQ multiplex PCR; TCRdb has only the in-frame clones, and not every one. Its listing shows around 190,000 clones. Sequenced input: blood. These receptor sequences come from a woman in her 30s in good health.

The chain couples TRBV19 to TRBJ2-7, with TRBD1 matching 7 bases. Germline assignment: CDR1 LNHDA and CDR2 SQIVND (reference sequence). V lost 8 bases, J lost 4 bases, and 5 bases stayed unmatched. This CDR3 has 12 residues. The CDR3 DNA is TGTGCCAGTGGGACAGAACGGTACGAGCAGTACTTC. Translated, it gives CASGTERYEQYF.

This rearrangement joins TRBV4-1 to TRBJ1-6, with a possible D match to TRBD1 (5 bases). V was cut by 1 base and J by 12 bases, with 13 bases left in between. CDR3 length equals 14 residues. Germline V lookup: CDR1 MGHRA, CDR2 YSYEKL. CDR3: CASSQVTGDLPLHF. The CDR3 coding sequence is TGCGCCAGCAGCCAAGTAACTGGGGACTTACCCCTCCACTTT.

This rearrangement joins TRBV18 to TRBJ1-1; D gene uncertain. Per the germline V gene, CDR1 is KGHSH and CDR2 is LQKENI. The CDR3 consists of 13 residues. V dropped 5 bases and J dropped 0 bases, with 7 bases sitting between them. The CDR3 is CASSGFLNTEAFF. The DNA for the CDR3 is TGTGCCAGCTCAGGGTTTTTGAACACTGAAGCTTTCTTT.

The chain couples TRBV7-2 to TRBJ1-1, with 8 bases fitting TRBD1. After removal of 1 base from V and 0 bases from J, the junction contained 10 bases not matched to a gene. CDR3 length equals 18 residues. CDR1 and CDR2 from the germline V gene are SGHTA and FQGNSA. The CDR3 sequence: CASSLVGTGGDMNTEAFF. The CDR3 DNA is TGTGCCAGCAGCTTAGTGGGGACAGGTGGGGACATGAACACTGAAGCTTTCTTT.

The J gene is TRBJ1-1, the V gene TRBV5-1; D unclear. There are 13 residues in the CDR3. The germline V gene has CDR1 SGHRS and CDR2 YFSETQ. V was shortened by 3 bases and J by 0 bases, with 6 bases between the two germline ends. The CDR3 bases are TGCGCCAGCAGCTCCGACCTGAACACTGAAGCTTTCTTT. This gives the protein CASSSDLNTEAFF. Filled out from reference TRBV5-1 and TRBJ1-1, the complete variable domain reads KAGVTQTPRYLIKTRGQQVTLSCSPISGHRSVSWYQQTPGQGLQFLFEYFSETQRNKGNFPGRFSGRQFSNSRSEMNVSTLELGDSALYLCASSSDLNTEAFFGQGTRLTVV.

This chain uses TRBV4-1 with TRBJ1-5; TRBD1 matches at 8 bases. CDR1 MGHRA and CDR2 YSYEKL come from the germline V gene. This CDR3 has 15 residues. After removal of 0 bases from V and 4 bases from J, the junction contained 2 bases not matched to a gene. CDR3 protein: CASSQERQGNQPQHF. The DNA for the CDR3 is TGCGCCAGCAGCCAAGAAAGACAGGGGAATCAGCCCCAGCATTTT.

The CDR3 DNA follows: TGTGCCAGCAGCTCGACAGGGGTTAATGAAAAACTGTTTTTT. Encoded protein: CASSSTGVNEKLFF. The chain is built from TRBV28 and TRBJ1-4; 8 nucleotides match TRBD1. J was trimmed by 4 bases and V by 6 bases; bases with no gene match: 4. The CDR3 covers 14 residues. The germline gives CDR1 MDHEN, CDR2 SYDVKM.

The gene calls are TRBV5-8 and TRBJ2-1, with 7 positions matching TRBD2. The CDR3 runs to 14 residues. The V gene end was trimmed by 5 bases and the J gene end by 5 bases; junction bases not matched to a gene: 7. Germline CDR1 SGHTS, CDR2 YDEGEE. This chain's CDR3 is CASRSGGLDNEQFF. For the CDR3, the DNA is TGTGCCAGCAGATCCGGGGGGTTGGACAATGAGCAGTTCTTC.

Note on this clone: Other nucleotide sequences from this sample produce the same CDR3. V usage is TRBV5-1 and J usage is TRBJ2-1; the match to TRBD2 covers 11 bases. There are 16 residues in the CDR3. CDR1 and CDR2 (germline): SGHRS, YFSETQ. The V segment lost 4 bases and the J segment 0 bases; nucleotides outside the gene matches: 3. The CDR3 protein is CASSLTSGGSYNEQFF. The CDR3 nucleotides read TGCGCCAGCAGCCTAACTAGCGGGGGCTCCTACAATGAGCAGTTCTTC.

The chain uses TRBV30 and TRBJ1-2; no clear D. Trimming stripped 3 bases from V and 4 bases from J, with 12 bases between. This CDR3 contains 13 residues. Germline-derived CDR1 and CDR2 are GTSNPN and SVGIG (reference sequence). In nucleotides, the CDR3 is TGTGCCTGGAGCTCTCGCAGCCCCTATGGCTACACCTTC. Protein sequence: CAWSSRSPYGYTF.

CDR3 bases: TGTGCCAGCAGTTACTCCTGGGAAATTGAAAAACTGTTTTTT. This sequence encodes CASSYSWEIEKLFF. The chain employs TRBV6-5 and TRBJ1-4; D gene uncertain. The germline V gene has CDR1 MNHEY and CDR2 SVGAGI. The ends were cut back, 0 bases at V and 7 bases at J, with 9 bases in the middle. This CDR3 region has 14 residues.

The CDR3 bases are TGTGCCTGGTCTCCGGGACTCCTTAATGAAAAACTGTTTTTT. Translated, it gives CAWSPGLLNEKLFF. The V call is TRBV30, the J call TRBJ1-4; a possible D gene is TRBD1 (5 bases). From germline, CDR1 is GTSNPN and CDR2 SVGIG (reference sequence). V lost 5 bases, J lost 4 bases, and 14 bases lay in between. The CDR3 has 14 residues.

The chain joins TRBV14 to TRBJ1-6, with D perhaps matching TRBD1 (6 bases). Per germline, CDR1 SGHDN and CDR2 FVKESK. The CDR3 spans 15 residues. The ends were cut back, 0 bases at V and 10 bases at J, with 13 bases in the middle. CDR3 bases: TGTGCCAGCAGCCAAGAAGGGACATCGGGCTCACCCCTCCACTTT. Translation: CASSQEGTSGSPLHF.

The rearrangement joins TRBV4-1 to TRBJ1-1; possible D gene TRBD1, 5 bases. Germline V lookup: CDR1 MGHRA, CDR2 YSYEKL. V was trimmed by 4 bases and J by 4 bases, leaving 19 bases between them. The CDR3 has 16 residues. CDR3 loop: CASSLETKGRTTEAFF. The CDR3 DNA reads TGCGCCAGCAGCCTAGAGACGAAGGGACGAACCACTGAAGCTTTCTTT.

The genes are TRBV19 and TRBJ2-7, with D tentatively TRBD1 or TRBD2 (5 bases each). Looked up from germline, CDR1 is LNHDA and CDR2 is SQIVND (reference sequence). The V and J ends lost 4 bases and 3 bases respectively, with 16 bases between them. The CDR3 contains 15 residues. CDR3 DNA sequence: TGTGCCAGTAGTACTGACCGGGACGGCCTCTACGAGCAGTACTTC. Translated, it gives CASSTDRDGLYEQYF.

This chain connects TRBV5-6 to TRBJ1-4; D is unresolved. This CDR3 comprises 12 residues. Trimming shortened V by 2 bases and J by 7 bases, and 6 bases separated the two germline ends. Germline CDR1 SGHDT, CDR2 YYEEEE. The CDR3 nucleotides read TGTGCCAGCAGCTTTGGGCGTGAAAAACTGTTTTTT. Translated, it gives CASSFGREKLFF.

This rearrangement joins TRBV10-3 to TRBJ2-7; D not certain. The germline CDR1 and CDR2 sequences are ENHRY and SYGVKD. V lost 0 bases, J lost 3 bases, and 3 bases lay in between. CDR3 length: 12 amino acids. As DNA, the CDR3 is TGTGCCATCAGTGAGTCATACTACGAGCAGTACTTC. This codes for CAISESYYEQYF.

About this clone itself: At one of its ends the junction is not consistent with the germline gene, which may arise from a read error. The chain combines TRBV20-1 with TRBJ1-2; D is unclear. The V gene's germline CDR1 is DFQATT and CDR2 SNEGSKA (reference sequence). This CDR3 is built from 9 residues. This CDR3 reads CSAREGYTF. The CDR3 nucleotides read TGCAGTGCCAGAGAGGGCTACACCTTC.

The chain uses TRBV28 and TRBJ2-7; 7 bases line up with TRBD2. This CDR3 has 16 amino acids. Per germline, CDR1 MDHEN and CDR2 SYDVKM. The ends lost 3 bases at V and 6 bases at J; junction bases unmatched: 14. CDR3: CASSFSSMRGKGEQYF. Written as DNA, the CDR3 is TGTGCCAGCAGTTTTTCCTCTATGCGGGGGAAAGGCGAGCAGTACTTC.

V gene TRBV4-1 combines with J gene TRBJ2-2; 7 nucleotides line up with TRBD1. The V gene end was trimmed by 1 base and the J gene end by 5 bases; junction bases not matched to a gene: 4. Germline CDR1 MGHRA, CDR2 YSYEKL. The CDR3 sequence is 15 residues long. In DNA, the CDR3 is TGCGCCAGCAGCCAAGGACAGGGAGAAACCGGGGAGCTGTTTTTT. Translation: CASSQGQGETGELFF.

The chain combines TRBV3-1 (or the pseudogene TRBV3-2) with TRBJ1-2; possibly TRBD1 for D (6 bases). Trimming shortened V by 4 bases and J by 5 bases, and 17 bases separated the two germline ends. The CDR3 runs 15 residues. The germline CDR1 and CDR2 sequences are LGHDT and YNNKEL (reference sequence). DNA of the CDR3: TGTGCCAGCAGCCTCCTCGGCAGGGGAGAGTATGGCTACACCTTC. This encodes CASSLLGRGEYGYTF.

The chain employs TRBV27 and TRBJ1-5; the D gene is possibly TRBD1 (5 bases). Trimming removed 5 bases at V and 7 bases at J, with 21 bases between. Germline V lookup: CDR1 MNHEY, CDR2 SMNVEV (reference sequence). This CDR3 region has 16 residues. The CDR3 region is CASSSLLRRGGQPQHF. The CDR3 bases are TGTGCCAGCAGTAGCCTACTTCGGAGGGGAGGACAGCCCCAGCATTTT.

The V and J genes are TRBV5-1 and TRBJ1-1; D unresolved. Trimming left V 0 bases short and J 5 bases short, with 8 bases between. This CDR3 comprises 13 residues. The germline gives CDR1 SGHRS, CDR2 YFSETQ. This chain's CDR3 is CASSLDRGTEAFF. CDR3 bases: TGCGCCAGCAGCTTGGACCGGGGAACTGAAGCTTTCTTT.

The chain combines TRBV3-1 (or the pseudogene TRBV3-2) with TRBJ2-1, with 11 bases that match TRBD2. Germline V gene data show CDR1 as LGHDT and CDR2 as YNNKEL (reference sequence). V lost 2 bases to trimming and J lost 4 bases; unmatched junction nucleotides: 4. This CDR3 is 16 amino acids long. The CDR3 nucleotides are TGTGCCAGCAGCCAATTGGGACTAGCGGATTACAATGAGCAGTTCTTC. Translating gives CASSQLGLADYNEQFF.

The chain joins TRBV2 to TRBJ2-7, with 12 bases lining up with TRBD2. Per germline, CDR1 SNHLY and CDR2 FYNNEI. The CDR3 runs 14 residues. Unmatched junction bases numbered 2, after V lost 6 bases and J lost 2 bases. The CDR3 DNA reads as TGTGCCAGCAGAGGACTAGCGGGGACCTACGAGCAGTACTTC. The encoded protein is CASRGLAGTYEQYF.

The chain is built from TRBV10-3 and TRBJ1-2; no firm D call. CDR1 is ENHRY, CDR2 SYGVKD, per germline. The CDR3 length is 14 residues. V shed 6 bases and J shed 7 bases, with 18 bases lying between them. CDR3 loop: CAIRKEGETGGYTF. The CDR3 nucleotides are TGTGCCATCAGAAAGGAGGGAGAGACGGGTGGCTACACCTTC.

V and J are TRBV5-1 and TRBJ1-2; TRBD1 is a possible D gene (5 bases). Germline lookup yields CDR1 SGHRS and CDR2 YFSETQ. Between the trimmed V and J ends, which lost 0 bases and 0 bases, there was a span of 9 bases. This CDR3 spans 15 amino acids. CDR3 protein: CASSLGPGTNYGYTF. CDR3 nucleotide sequence: TGCGCCAGCAGCTTGGGACCAGGGACTAACTATGGCTACACCTTC. Full variable domain (missing parts from reference TRBV5-1 and TRBJ1-2): KAGVTQTPRYLIKTRGQQVTLSCSPISGHRSVSWYQQTPGQGLQFLFEYFSETQRNKGNFPGRFSGRQFSNSRSEMNVSTLELGDSALYLCASSLGPGTNYGYTFGSGTRLTVV.

The chain is built from TRBV4-1 and TRBJ1-4, with a possible D match to TRBD1 (5 bases). This CDR3 is 16 amino acids long. Germline-derived CDR1 and CDR2 are MGHRA and YSYEKL. Trimming took off 0 bases at V and 0 bases at J, with 8 bases between the two ends. CDR3 coding DNA: TGCGCCAGCAGCCAAGAGTCAGGGACAACTAATGAAAAACTGTTTTTT. This translates into CASSQESGTTNEKLFF.